This TCR beta chain is drawn from a study of beta chain features in type 1 diabetes. Study-wide findings and caveats: Resolution of whether HLA type affects TCRB rearrangement was not achieved here. Insertions were fewer and deletions more numerous at VDJ junctions in type 1 diabetes patients. Moderately but significantly shorter TCRB CDR3s were found in Type 1 diabetes patients in all four CD4+ subsets.

This clone was observed a handful of times. The antigen remains undetermined. The germline V gene encodes CDR1 SQVTM and CDR2 ANQGSEA. V was pared by 7 bases and J by 2 bases, with 17 bases between. CDR3 length: 14 amino acids. TCRB transcripts that were expressed got sequenced, as all of the isolated RNA had been reverse transcribed. Clones were read by immunoSEQ multiplex PCR, and TCRdb kept only the in-frame ones, dropping some. The sample contains 900,000 or so clones, roughly 15% of which appear only once. This clonotype was sampled from a young woman in good health. The chain has TRBV29-1 and TRBJ1-1; D ambiguous. Specimen: naive CD4+ T cells from blood. CDR3 DNA sequence: TGCAGCGGAACTCGACAAGATTCAAACACTGAAGCTTTCTTT. Protein: CSGTRQDSNTEAFF.